This T cell receptor beta chain was sequenced for a study of T-cell memory formation after mild COVID-19. As for the study in general: Largely donor-specific TCR clusters were found.

From germline, CDR1 is SQVTM and CDR2 ANQGSEA. With 4 bases removed from V and 7 bases from J, the gap between germline ends came to 11 bases. The CDR3 has 13 amino acids. As for this clonotype: Its matching antigen is unknown.

Researchers used 5'RACE with constant-segment primers to make TCR alpha and TCR beta cDNA libraries that carry sample barcodes and UMIs. TCRdb reanalysed the 5' RACE reads using MiXCR and keeps one entry per CDR3 protein. The sample lists just over 400,000 distinct CDR3 sequences; 23% were seen once. Findings of the study overall: Contracting clones localized mainly to CM and EM when CD4+ and mainly to EMRA when CD8+. The study detected some responding clones in pre-infection memory, suggesting cross-reactive memory joined.

The TCR originated in an adult woman who had mild COVID-19 (a few samples of this study predate the infection). Cell type and time point are not known. The chain is built from TRBV29-1 and TRBJ1-6, with no clear D. Sequenced input: PBMCs or a T cell subset sorted from them (not recorded which). The CDR3 DNA reads as TGCAGCGTTGCGGTGAGGGCAAATTCACCCCTCCACTTT. This codes for CSVAVRANSPLHF.